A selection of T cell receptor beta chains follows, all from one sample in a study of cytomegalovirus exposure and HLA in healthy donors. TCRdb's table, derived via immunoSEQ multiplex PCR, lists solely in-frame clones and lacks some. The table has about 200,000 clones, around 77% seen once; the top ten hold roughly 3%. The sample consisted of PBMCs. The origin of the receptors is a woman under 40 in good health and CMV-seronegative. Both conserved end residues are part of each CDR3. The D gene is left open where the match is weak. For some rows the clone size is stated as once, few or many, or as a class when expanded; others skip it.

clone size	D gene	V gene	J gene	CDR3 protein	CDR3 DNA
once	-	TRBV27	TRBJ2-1	CASSFGGSSYNEQFF	TGTGCCAGCAGTTTTGGCGGAAGCTCCTACAATGAGCAGTTCTTC
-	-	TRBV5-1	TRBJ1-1	CASSLRSVNTEAFF	TGCGCCAGCAGCTTGCGGTCTGTGAACACTGAAGCTTTCTTT
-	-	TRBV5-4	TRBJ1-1	CASSLEGGNTEAFF	TGTGCCAGCAGTCTGGAAGGGGGGAACACTGAAGCTTTCTTT
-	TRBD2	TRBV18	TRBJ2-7	CASSRERLAVSSPYEQYF	TGTGCCAGCTCACGAGAGAGACTAGCGGTTTCTTCGCCCTACGAGCAGTACTTC
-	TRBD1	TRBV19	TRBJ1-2	CASRTGGEANYGYTF	TGTGCCAGTAGGACAGGGGGGGAAGCTAACTATGGCTACACCTTC
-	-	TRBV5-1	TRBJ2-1	CASSKDSYNEQFF	TGCGCCAGCAGCAAGGACAGTTACAATGAGCAGTTCTTC
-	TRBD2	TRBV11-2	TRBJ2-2	CASSSIAGSNTGELFF	TGTGCCAGCAGCTCCATAGCGGGATCGAACACCGGGGAGCTGTTTTTT
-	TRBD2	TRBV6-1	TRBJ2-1	CASSEALAGGLDEQFF	TGTGCCAGCAGTGAAGCGTTAGCGGGAGGTTTAGATGAGCAGTTCTTC
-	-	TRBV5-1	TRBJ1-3	CASSLEELSGNTIYF	TGCGCCAGCAGCTTAGAGGAACTCTCTGGAAACACCATATATTTT
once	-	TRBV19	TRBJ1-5	CASSIYGTTGNQPQHF	TGTGCCAGTAGTATTTATGGGACAACAGGCAATCAGCCCCAGCATTTT
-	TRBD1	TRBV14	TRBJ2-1	CASSQVHRGLTLNEQFF	TGTGCCAGCAGCCAAGTACACAGGGGGCTTACACTTAATGAGCAGTTCTTC
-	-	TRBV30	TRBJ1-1	CAWKVQVSWGPGAFF	TGTGCCTGGAAAGTTCAAGTTTCGTGGGGCCCCGGGGCTTTCTTT
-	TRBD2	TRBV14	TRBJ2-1	CASSRGTSRDEQFF	TGTGCCAGCAGTCGGGGGACTAGCAGAGATGAGCAGTTCTTC
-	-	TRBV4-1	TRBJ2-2	CASSQGSPSGELFF	TGCGCCAGCAGCCAAGGGAGTCCCTCCGGGGAGCTGTTTTTT
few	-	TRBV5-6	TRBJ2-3	CASSLVRRGSTDTQYF	TGTGCCAGCAGCTTGGTTCGGAGAGGGAGCACAGATACGCAGTATTTT
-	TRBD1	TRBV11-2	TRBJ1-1	CASSSKPDREEAFF	TGTGCCAGCAGCTCCAAACCCGACAGGGAAGAAGCTTTCTTT
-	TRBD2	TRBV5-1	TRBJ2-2	CASSFLSGGDTGELFF	TGCGCCAGCAGCTTTTTGAGCGGGGGGGACACCGGGGAGCTGTTTTTT
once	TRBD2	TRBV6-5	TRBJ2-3	CASSYDSGGPTDTQYF	TGTGCCAGCAGTTACGATAGCGGGGGGCCCACAGATACGCAGTATTTT
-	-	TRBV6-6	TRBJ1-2	CASSPGGARGYPF	TGTGCCAGCAGCCCCGGGGGAGCTCGCGGCTACCCCTTC
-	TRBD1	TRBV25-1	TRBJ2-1	CASSNPGQGTHEQFF	TGTGCCAGCAGCAACCCGGGACAGGGTACCCATGAGCAGTTCTTC
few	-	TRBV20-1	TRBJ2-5	CSAFSGTQYF	TGCAGTGCTTTTTCAGGGACCCAGTACTTC
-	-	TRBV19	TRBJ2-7	CASSISTRAYEQYF	TGTGCCAGTAGTATTTCGACTAGGGCCTACGAGCAGTACTTC
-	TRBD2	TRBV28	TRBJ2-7	CASLSPVAGGYEQYF	TGTGCCAGCCTATCGCCCGTGGCGGGAGGCTACGAGCAGTACTTC
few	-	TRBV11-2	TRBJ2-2	CASSQGNTGELFF	TGTGCCAGCAGTCAGGGGAACACCGGGGAGCTGTTTTTT
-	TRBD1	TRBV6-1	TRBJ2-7	CASRNMGQPSYEQYF	TGTGCCAGCAGAAATATGGGACAGCCCTCCTACGAGCAGTACTTC
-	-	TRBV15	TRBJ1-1	CATSRDEMNTEAFF	TGTGCCACCAGCAGAGATGAGATGAACACTGAAGCTTTCTTT
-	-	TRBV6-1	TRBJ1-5	CASSLGQSNQPQHF	TGTGCCAGCAGTCTGGGACAAAGCAATCAGCCCCAGCATTTT
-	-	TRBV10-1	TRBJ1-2	CASSESKLFLSYGYTF	TGCGCCAGCAGTGAGTCTAAGCTCTTTCTCTCCTATGGCTACACCTTC
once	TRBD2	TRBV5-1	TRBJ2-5	CASTLGSGGAQETQYF	TGCGCCAGCACACTAGGTAGCGGGGGGGCCCAAGAGACCCAGTACTTC
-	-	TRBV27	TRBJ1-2	CASSPPSGGYTF	TGTGCCAGCAGTCCACCATCAGGGGGCTACACCTTC
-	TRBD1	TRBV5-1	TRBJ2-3	CASSWTGVRTDTQYF	TGCGCCAGCAGCTGGACAGGGGTACGAACAGATACGCAGTATTTT
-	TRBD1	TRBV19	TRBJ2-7	CASRRTGGPTYEQYF	TGTGCCAGCAGAAGGACAGGGGGTCCGACCTACGAGCAGTACTTC
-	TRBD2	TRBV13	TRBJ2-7	CASSFQRLAGVSYEQYF	TGTGCCAGCAGCTTCCAAAGACTAGCGGGAGTCTCCTACGAGCAGTACTTC
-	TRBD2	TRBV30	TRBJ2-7	CAWSGSKRELRSYEQYF	TGTGCCTGGAGCGGCTCGAAGCGGGAGCTTCGCTCCTACGAGCAGTACTTC
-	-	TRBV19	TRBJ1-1	CASTTIFREANTEAFF	TGTGCCAGTACCACCATATTCAGGGAAGCAAACACTGAAGCTTTCTTT
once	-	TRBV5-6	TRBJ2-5	CASSSSGGWETQYF	TGTGCCAGCAGCTCCTCAGGTGGTTGGGAGACCCAGTACTTC
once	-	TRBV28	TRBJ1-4	CASRQHQGGETNEKLFF	TGTGCCAGCAGACAACACCAGGGCGGGGAAACCAATGAAAAACTGTTTTTT
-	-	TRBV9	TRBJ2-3	CASTRLGPTSTDTQYF	TGTGCCAGCACCCGCCTAGGCCCGACCAGCACAGATACGCAGTATTTT
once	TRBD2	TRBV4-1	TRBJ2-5	CASSQETSGKSPMQETQYF	TGCGCCAGCAGCCAAGAAACTAGCGGGAAGTCCCCAATGCAAGAGACCCAGTACTTC
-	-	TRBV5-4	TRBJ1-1	CASSLYSDTEAFF	TGTGCCAGCAGCTTGTATTCCGACACTGAAGCTTTCTTT
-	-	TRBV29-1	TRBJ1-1	CSARDINTEAFF	TGCAGCGCCCGAGACATAAACACTGAAGCTTTCTTT
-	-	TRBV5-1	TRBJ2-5	CASTQEGRKTQYF	TGCGCCAGCACCCAGGAGGGCCGGAAGACCCAGTACTTC
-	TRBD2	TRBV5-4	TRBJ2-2	CASSHRVSGDPTGELFF	TGTGCCAGCAGCCACCGGGTTAGCGGGGATCCCACCGGGGAGCTGTTTTTT
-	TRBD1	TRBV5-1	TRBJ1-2	CASSSAGTGIGYTF	TGCGCCAGCAGTTCCGCCGGGACAGGAATTGGCTACACCTTC
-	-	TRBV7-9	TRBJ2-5	CASSLGGWTEVETQYF	TGTGCCAGCAGCTTAGGGGGGTGGACAGAGGTGGAGACCCAGTACTTC
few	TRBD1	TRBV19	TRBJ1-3	CASSIDPDRENTIYF	TGTGCCAGTAGTATAGACCCGGACAGGGAAAACACCATATATTTT